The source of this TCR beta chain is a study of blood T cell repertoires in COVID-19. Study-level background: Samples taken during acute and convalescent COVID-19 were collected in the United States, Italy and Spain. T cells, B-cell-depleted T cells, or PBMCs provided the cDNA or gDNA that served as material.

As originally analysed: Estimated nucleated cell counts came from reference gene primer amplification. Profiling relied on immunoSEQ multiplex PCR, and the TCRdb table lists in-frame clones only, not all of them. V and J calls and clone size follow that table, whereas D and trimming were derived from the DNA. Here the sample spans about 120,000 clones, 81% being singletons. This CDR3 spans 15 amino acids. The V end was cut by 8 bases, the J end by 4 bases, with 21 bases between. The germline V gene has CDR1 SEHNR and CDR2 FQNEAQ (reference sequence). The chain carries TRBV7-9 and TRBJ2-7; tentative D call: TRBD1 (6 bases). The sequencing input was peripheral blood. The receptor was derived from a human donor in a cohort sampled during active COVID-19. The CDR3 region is CASGPNPGTPYEQYF. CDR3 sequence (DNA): TGTGCCAGCGGCCCAAACCCTGGGACACCATACGAGCAGTACTTC.